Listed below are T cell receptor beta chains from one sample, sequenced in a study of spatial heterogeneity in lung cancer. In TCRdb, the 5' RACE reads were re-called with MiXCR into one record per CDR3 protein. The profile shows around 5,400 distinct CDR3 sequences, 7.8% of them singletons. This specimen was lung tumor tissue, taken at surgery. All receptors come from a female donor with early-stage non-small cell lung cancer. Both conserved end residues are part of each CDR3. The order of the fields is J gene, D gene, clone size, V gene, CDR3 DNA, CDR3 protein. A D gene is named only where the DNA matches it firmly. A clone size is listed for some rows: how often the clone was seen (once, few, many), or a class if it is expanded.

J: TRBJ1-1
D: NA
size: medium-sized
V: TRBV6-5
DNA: TGTGCCAGCAGTTTCCTTCAGGGGCGTCGAGGTGAAGCTTTCTTT
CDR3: CASSFLQGRRGEAFF

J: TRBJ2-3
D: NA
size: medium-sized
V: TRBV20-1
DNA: TGCAGTGCTATCGTGAGCGATACGCAGTATTTT
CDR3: CSAIVSDTQYF

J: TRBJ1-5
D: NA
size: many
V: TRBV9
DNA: TGTGCCAGCATCCGCAGGGGCAATCAGCCCCAGCATTTT
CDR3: CASIRRGNQPQHF

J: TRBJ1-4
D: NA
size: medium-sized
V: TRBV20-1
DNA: TGCAGTCCCTCGAGGCCAGAACTGGAAAAACTGTTTTTT
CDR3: CSPSRPELEKLFF

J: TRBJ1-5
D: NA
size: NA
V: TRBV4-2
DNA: TGTGCCAGCAGCCAAGATTCAGGGAGCAATCAGCCCCAGCATTTT
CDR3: CASSQDSGSNQPQHF

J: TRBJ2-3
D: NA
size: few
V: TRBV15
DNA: TGTGCCACCAGACGCGGGCCTCTGAGCACAGATACGCAGTATTTT
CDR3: CATRRGPLSTDTQYF

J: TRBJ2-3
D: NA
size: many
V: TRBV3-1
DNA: TGTGCCAGCAGCCAAGATTATACTAGTACAGATACGCAGTATTTT
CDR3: CASSQDYTSTDTQYF

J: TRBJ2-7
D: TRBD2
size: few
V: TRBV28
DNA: TGTGCCAGCAGTTTCCGGGGGGGGACTCCCGAGCAGTACTTC
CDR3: CASSFRGGTPEQYF

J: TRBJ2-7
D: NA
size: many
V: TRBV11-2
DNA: TGTGCCAGCAGCTTATTACGGGTCGGCGAGCAGTACTTC
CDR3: CASSLLRVGEQYF

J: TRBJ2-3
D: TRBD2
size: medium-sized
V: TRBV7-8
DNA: TGTGCCAGCAGCACCTGGACTAGCGGGAGGATCGGAGGTACAGATACGCAGTATTTT
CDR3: CASSTWTSGRIGGTDTQYF

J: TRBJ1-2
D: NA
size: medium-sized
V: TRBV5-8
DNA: TGTGCCAGCAGCTTGCTTAATAACTATGGCTACACCTTC
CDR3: CASSLLNNYGYTF

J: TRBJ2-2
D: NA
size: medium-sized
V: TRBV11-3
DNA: TGTGCCAGCAGCTTAAGGGGCTCCGGGGAGCTGTTTTTT
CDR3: CASSLRGSGELFF

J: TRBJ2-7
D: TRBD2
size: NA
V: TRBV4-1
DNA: TGCGCCAGCAGCCAAGCTTCCGCGGGAGGGCCGGGTGAGCAGTACTTC
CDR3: CASSQASAGGPGEQYF

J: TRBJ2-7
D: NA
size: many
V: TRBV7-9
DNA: TGTGCCAGCAGCCCAAGGGACCGGTGGACTTACGAGCAGTACTTC
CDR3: CASSPRDRWTYEQYF

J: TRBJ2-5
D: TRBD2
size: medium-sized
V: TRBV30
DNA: TGTGCCTGGAGTAGTCAGCGGGAAGAGTGGGTGACCCAGTACTTC
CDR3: CAWSSQREEWVTQYF

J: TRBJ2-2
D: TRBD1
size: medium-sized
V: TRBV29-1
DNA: TGCAGCGTTGAAAACCGTCCGGGACAGGCCCCGGGGGCCGGGGAGCTGTTTTTT
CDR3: CSVENRPGQAPGAGELFF

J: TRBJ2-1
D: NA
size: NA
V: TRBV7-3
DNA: TGTGCCAGCAGCGCTGCCGGCGGGCCCTACAATGAGCAGTTCTTC
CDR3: CASSAAGGPYNEQFF

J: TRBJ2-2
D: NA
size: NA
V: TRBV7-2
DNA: TGTGCCAGCAGCTCGCCGACCCGCCGGGAGCTGTTTTTT
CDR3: CASSSPTRRELFF

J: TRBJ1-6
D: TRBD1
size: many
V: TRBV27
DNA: TGTGCCAGCAGTTACAGGGGCTTCTCCTATAATTCACCCCTCCACTTT
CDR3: CASSYRGFSYNSPLHF

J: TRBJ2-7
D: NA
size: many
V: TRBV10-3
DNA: TGTGCCATCAGTGAGTCGACGGCCTGGCGGTGGCAGTACTTC
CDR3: CAISESTAWRWQYF

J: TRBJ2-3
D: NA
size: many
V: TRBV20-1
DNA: TGCAGTGCTAGTGAAAGGGATACGCAGTATTTT
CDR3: CSASERDTQYF

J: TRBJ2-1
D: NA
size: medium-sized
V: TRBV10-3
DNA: TGTGCCATCAGCGAACTGGATGAGCAGTTCTTC
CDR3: CAISELDEQFF

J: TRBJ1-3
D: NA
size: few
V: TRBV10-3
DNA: TGTGCCATCAGTGAGACCCGGGACTCCTTTTCTGGAAACACCATATATTTT
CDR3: CAISETRDSFSGNTIYF

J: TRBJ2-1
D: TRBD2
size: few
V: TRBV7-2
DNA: TGTGCCAGCAGACCCGTGTTGGCGGGAGTCCATGAGCAGTTCTTC
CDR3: CASRPVLAGVHEQFF

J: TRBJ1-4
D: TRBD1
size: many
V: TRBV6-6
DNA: TGTGCCAGCAGTCCCTCAGGGGGCGGGAATGAAAAACTGTTTTTT
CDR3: CASSPSGGGNEKLFF

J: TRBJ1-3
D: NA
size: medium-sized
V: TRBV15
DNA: TGTGCCACCAGCAGAGATCGGAAAGGGCTTCTCTCTGGAAACACCATATATTTT
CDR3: CATSRDRKGLLSGNTIYF

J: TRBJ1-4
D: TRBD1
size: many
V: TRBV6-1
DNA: TGTGCCAGCAGGAATCACCGGGACAGGGATAATGAAAAACTGTTTTTT
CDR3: CASRNHRDRDNEKLFF

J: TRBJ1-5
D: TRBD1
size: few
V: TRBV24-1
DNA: TGTGCCACCAGTGATCCAGGGACAGGAGTTTATAGCAATCAGCCCCAGCATTTT
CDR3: CATSDPGTGVYSNQPQHF

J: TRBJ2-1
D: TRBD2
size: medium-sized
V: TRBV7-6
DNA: TGTGCCAGCAGCTTCTCTAGCGGGGAATACAATGAGCAGTTCTTC
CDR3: CASSFSSGEYNEQFF

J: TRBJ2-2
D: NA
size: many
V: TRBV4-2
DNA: TGTGCCAGCAGCCAAGGACACGGTCTGAACACCGGGGAGCTGTTTTTT
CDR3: CASSQGHGLNTGELFF

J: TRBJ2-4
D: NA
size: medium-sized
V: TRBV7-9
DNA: TGTGCCAGCAGCTTAAGCGGGCTCGCCAAAAACATTCAGTACTTC
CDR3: CASSLSGLAKNIQYF

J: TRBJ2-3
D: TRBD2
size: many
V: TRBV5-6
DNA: TGTGCCAGCAGCTTAGGTAGCGGGGGGTCAGATACGCAGTATTTT
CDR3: CASSLGSGGSDTQYF

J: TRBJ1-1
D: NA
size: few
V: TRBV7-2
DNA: TGTGCCAGCAGCCGGATGGCTCAAAACACTGAAGCTTTCTTT
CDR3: CASSRMAQNTEAFF

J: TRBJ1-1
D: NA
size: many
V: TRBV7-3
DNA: TGTGCCAGCAGCGAACAACAGGGAAGGGGGATTTTCTTT
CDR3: CASSEQQGRGIFF

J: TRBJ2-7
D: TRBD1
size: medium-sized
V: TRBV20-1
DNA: TGCAGTGCTACACCTCTCCGGGACAGTTTCCCCTACGAGCAGTACTTC
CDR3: CSATPLRDSFPYEQYF

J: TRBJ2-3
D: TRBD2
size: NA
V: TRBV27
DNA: TGTGCCAGCAGTTACGCTAGCGGGAATACGTATTTT
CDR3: CASSYASGNTYF

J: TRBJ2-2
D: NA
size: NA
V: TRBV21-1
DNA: TGTGCCAGCCCGAGGTCCAGGGCTTTCACCGGGGAGCTGTTTTTT
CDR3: CASPRSRAFTGELFF

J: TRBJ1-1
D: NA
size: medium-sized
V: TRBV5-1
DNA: TGCGCCAGCAGCTTACAGATGAACACTGAAGCTTTCTTT
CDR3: CASSLQMNTEAFF

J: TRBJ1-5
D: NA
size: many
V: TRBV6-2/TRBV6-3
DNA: TGTGCCAGCAGTTACCCGACCCGTCGGGCAGCTCAGCCCCAGCATTTT
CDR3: CASSYPTRRAAQPQHF

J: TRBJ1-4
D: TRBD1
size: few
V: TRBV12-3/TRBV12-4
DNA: TGTGCCAGCAGTTTACCGACAGGGGGACGGGAAAAACTGTTTTTT
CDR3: CASSLPTGGREKLFF